What follows are 11 T cell receptor beta chains derived from one specimen sequenced in a study of blood T cell repertoires in COVID-19. This table comes from immunoSEQ multiplex PCR, and its TCRdb copy is limited to in-frame clones, with some not included. The repertoire holds fewer than 200,000 clones, about four fifths seen once, with around 8% in the top ten. The sequenced material came from peripheral blood. These receptors originate from a woman aged 55-69 years with COVID-19, enrolled during active disease.

V is TRBV4-2 and J is TRBJ1-2, with 10 positions matching TRBD1. The trim removed 6 bases at V and 1 base at J, leaving 11 bases unmatched. CDR1 and CDR2 (germline): LGHNA, YNFKEQ. The CDR3 totals 17 residues. The CDR3 reads CASSHRGGQGLNYGYTF. In nucleotides, the CDR3 is TGTGCCAGCAGTCATCGGGGGGGACAGGGGCTTAACTATGGCTACACCTTC.

The rearrangement uses TRBV5-1 and TRBJ1-2; D remains unclear. Trimming removed 0 bases from V and 4 bases from J, with 7 bases in between. Germline CDR1 SGHRS, CDR2 YFSETQ. This CDR3 has 13 amino acids. This CDR3 is CASSLVEAYGYTF. CDR3 DNA sequence: TGCGCCAGCAGCTTGGTGGAGGCCTATGGCTACACCTTC.

This clone was recorded only once. J is TRBJ1-2 and V is TRBV19; 10 bases are shared with TRBD1. The CDR3 is 15 amino acids. The ends lost 5 bases at V and 6 bases at J; junction bases unmatched: 9. Germline CDR1 reads LNHDA; CDR2 reads SQIVND (reference sequence). Written as DNA, the CDR3 is TGTGCCAGTAGTCCCCAGGGACAGGGGATGAATGGCTACACCTTC. Translating gives CASSPQGQGMNGYTF.

The J gene is TRBJ1-1, the V gene TRBV7-8, with TRBD1 identical over 7 bases. This CDR3 contains 14 residues. CDR1 is SGHVS and CDR2 is FQNEAQ in the germline V gene. V gave up 1 base and J gave up 8 bases; unmatched junction bases: 7. The CDR3 coding sequence is TGTGCCAGCAGCTTAGGATGGGACAGCGGGGAAGCTTTCTTT. Its translation is CASSLGWDSGEAFF.

This clone turned up a few times. The chain has TRBV25-1 and TRBJ2-3; 7 positions match TRBD1. The length of the CDR3 is 15 residues. Germline CDR1 and CDR2: MGHDK and SYGVNS. The ends lost 8 bases at V and 3 bases at J; junction bases unmatched: 11. The CDR3 reads CASQDTGDGTDTQYF. The DNA of the CDR3 is TGTGCCAGCCAGGATACAGGGGATGGGACAGATACGCAGTATTTT.

The chain is built from TRBV18 and TRBJ2-7, with 10 bases aligning to TRBD1. The CDR3 sequence is 16 residues long. Per germline, CDR1 KGHSH and CDR2 LQKENI. Germline trimming cut 4 bases from V and 2 bases from J; bases unmatched to any gene: 8. CDR3 protein: CASSQPGTGDPYEQYF. The CDR3 region has the DNA TGTGCCAGCTCACAACCCGGGACAGGGGATCCCTACGAGCAGTACTTC.

This clone was seen a single time. The chain combines TRBV5-1 with TRBJ2-1; D is ambiguous. Germline V lookup: CDR1 SGHRS, CDR2 YFSETQ. The CDR3 length is 15 residues. The V and J ends lost 0 bases and 9 bases respectively, with 16 bases between them. The CDR3 reads CASSLAAANSGEQFF. CDR3 DNA sequence: TGCGCCAGCAGCTTGGCCGCGGCGAATTCGGGTGAGCAGTTCTTC. Together with reference TRBV5-1 and TRBJ2-1, the CDR3 gives the full variable domain: KAGVTQTPRYLIKTRGQQVTLSCSPISGHRSVSWYQQTPGQGLQFLFEYFSETQRNKGNFPGRFSGRQFSNSRSEMNVSTLELGDSALYLCASSLAAANSGEQFFGPGTRLTVL.

The chain couples TRBV19 to TRBJ1-1; D gene unclear. The V end was cut by 9 bases, the J end by 3 bases, with 8 bases between. The CDR3 is 11 residues long. Per germline, CDR1 LNHDA and CDR2 SQIVND (reference sequence). The CDR3: CASGEDTEAFF. CDR3 coding DNA: TGTGCCAGCGGGGAGGACACTGAAGCTTTCTTT.

This clone was seen more than once but under ten times. The chain carries TRBV19 and TRBJ1-4, with TRBD1 matching over 7 bases. V gave up 5 bases and J gave up 8 bases; unmatched junction bases: 11. The CDR3 runs 15 residues. CDR1 is LNHDA and CDR2 is SQIVND in the germline V gene (reference sequence). As DNA, the CDR3 is TGTGCCAGTAGTGCCCGGACAGGATCGCTCGAAAAACTGTTTTTT. Its protein is CASSARTGSLEKLFF.

The chain has TRBV6-5 and TRBJ2-7; D possibly corresponds to TRBD2 (5 bases). Germline values: CDR1 MNHEY, CDR2 SVGAGI. The CDR3 loop spans 12 amino acids. V lost 8 bases and J lost 2, with 10 bases in between. The CDR3 DNA follows: TGTGCCAGCGGTCTGGGAGCCTACGAGCAGTACGTC. Its translation: CASGLGAYEQYV.

The genes are TRBV18 and TRBJ2-7; TRBD1 matches 9 bases. Germline V gene sequence: CDR1 KGHSH, CDR2 LQKENI. The ends lost 3 bases at V and 2 bases at J; junction bases unmatched: 2. The CDR3 contains 14 residues. The CDR3: CASSPGQGPYEQYF. CDR3 nucleotides: TGTGCCAGCTCACCGGGACAGGGCCCCTACGAGCAGTACTTC.